A selection of T cell receptor beta chains follows, all from one sample in a study of a mutant IDH1 vaccine in newly diagnosed glioma. Antigen specificity for these receptors is unknown. Generated by immunoSEQ multiplex PCR, the TCRdb table keeps only in-frame clones and is missing some. The sample lists about 90,000 clones; roughly 90% were seen once. The sequencing here drew on PBMCs, taken from a glioma patient whose treatment included an IDH1 peptide vaccine. The source of these receptors is a woman aged 50 to 60 with glioma. Each CDR3 is given with its conserved first and last residue. The D gene is left open where the match is weak. Some rows mark clone size as missing; the rest say once, few, many or name a class of expanded clone.

- | TRBJ2-1 | TRBV6-1 | - | CASSALAYRGEQFF | TGTGCCAGCAGTGCCCTAGCGTATCGAGGTGAGCAGTTCTTC
TRBD1 | TRBJ1-5 | TRBV13 | - | CASSQGANSNQPQHF | TGTGCCAGCAGCCAGGGGGCCAATAGCAATCAGCCCCAGCATTTT
TRBD1 | TRBJ1-2 | TRBV18 | - | CASSPATGGGYGYTF | TGTGCCAGCTCACCAGCGACAGGGGGAGGCTATGGCTACACCTTC
- | TRBJ2-4 | TRBV28 | - | CASSFARVGYKNIQYF | TGTGCCAGCAGTTTTGCCAGGGTGGGGTACAAAAACATTCAGTACTTC
TRBD1 | TRBJ1-1 | TRBV5-1 | - | CASSGTANTEAFF | TGCGCCAGCAGCGGGACAGCGAACACTGAAGCTTTCTTT
TRBD2 | TRBJ2-1 | TRBV11-1 | - | CASSSTSGRAVNEQFF | TGTGCCAGCAGCTCGACCAGCGGGAGGGCCGTGAATGAGCAGTTCTTC
- | TRBJ1-2 | TRBV18 | once | CASSPNSHSNYGYTF | TGTGCCAGCTCACCTAACAGCCACTCTAACTATGGCTACACCTTC
- | TRBJ2-7 | TRBV5-1 | - | CASSLPKSSYEQYF | TGCGCCAGCAGCTTGCCGAAGAGCTCCTACGAGCAGTACTTC
- | TRBJ2-3 | TRBV5-8 | - | CASSLGTVQGTDTQYF | TGTGCCAGCAGCTTGGGGACAGTCCAGGGAACAGATACGCAGTATTTT
TRBD1 | TRBJ2-1 | TRBV5-1 | once | CASHLPGTGYNEQFF | TGCGCCAGCCATCTTCCCGGGACAGGATACAATGAGCAGTTCTTC
TRBD2 | TRBJ2-5 | TRBV4-2 | - | CASSQGTSVQETQYF | TGTGCCAGCAGCCAAGGGACTAGCGTACAAGAGACCCAGTACTTC
TRBD2 | TRBJ2-5 | TRBV9 | - | CASSVGVERGDLETQYF | TGTGCCAGCAGCGTAGGGGTGGAGCGGGGGGATCTAGAGACCCAGTACTTC
TRBD1 | TRBJ2-5 | TRBV27 | - | CASSLGRGRGETQYF | TGTGCCAGCAGTTTAGGCAGGGGGCGCGGGGAGACCCAGTACTTC
TRBD2 | TRBJ2-2 | TRBV10-3 | - | CAIRRREEAGELFF | TGTGCCATCAGACGGCGGGAGGAGGCCGGGGAGCTGTTTTTT
TRBD1 | TRBJ1-2 | TRBV6-5 | - | CATRTGAPYGYTF | TGTGCCACACGGACAGGGGCGCCCTATGGCTACACCTTC
TRBD1 | TRBJ1-2 | TRBV30 | once | CAWRQGVSYGYTF | TGTGCCTGGCGACAGGGCGTCAGCTATGGCTACACCTTC
- | TRBJ2-5 | TRBV10-3 | - | CAISLNEQETQYF | TGTGCCATCAGTTTGAACGAACAAGAGACCCAGTACTTC
- | TRBJ1-4 | TRBV10-3 | - | CASRGVNEKLFF | TGTGCCTCGCGGGGGGTTAATGAAAAACTGTTTTTT
TRBD1 | TRBJ2-1 | TRBV7-2 | - | CASSPYTFGTGKGNEQFF | TGTGCCAGCAGCCCCTATACCTTCGGGACAGGGAAGGGCAATGAGCAGTTCTTC
TRBD2 | TRBJ2-7 | TRBV5-5 | - | CASSLLLAGDNYEQYF | TGTGCCAGCAGCTTGTTGCTAGCGGGAGATAATTACGAGCAGTACTTC
TRBD1 | TRBJ2-7 | TRBV5-1 | - | CASSLEGTGGHEQYF | TGCGCCAGCAGCTTGGAAGGGACAGGGGGCCACGAGCAGTACTTC
- | TRBJ1-1 | TRBV20-1 | many | CSASTRLEAFF | TGCAGTGCTAGTACCAGGCTTGAAGCTTTCTTT
- | TRBJ1-3 | TRBV30 | - | CAWATGRTVGGTIYF | TGTGCCTGGGCGACGGGGCGGACAGTCGGCGGCACCATATATTTT
- | TRBJ2-4 | TRBV30 | - | CAWAGHALNIQYF | TGTGCCTGGGCCGGGCATGCGTTAAACATTCAGTACTTC
- | TRBJ1-5 | TRBV27 | - | CASSLSVVQGLGYQPQHF | TGTGCCAGCAGTTTATCGGTGGTACAGGGTCTGGGGTATCAGCCCCAGCATTTT
- | TRBJ1-5 | TRBV6-5 | - | CASSPGGGNQPQHF | TGTGCCAGCAGTCCGGGGGGCGGCAATCAGCCCCAGCATTTT
- | TRBJ2-2 | TRBV13 | - | CASSLDTGEGLFF | TGTGCCAGCAGCTTAGATACGGGCGAGGGGCTGTTTTTT
TRBD2 | TRBJ2-3 | TRBV13 | - | CASSLRGGADTQYF | TGTGCCAGCAGCTTAAGGGGAGGGGCAGATACGCAGTATTTT
- | TRBJ1-5 | TRBV2 | - | CASKGEEGFQPQHF | TGTGCCAGCAAGGGGGAGGAGGGGTTTCAGCCCCAGCATTTT
- | TRBJ1-6 | TRBV14 | - | CASSQEGYRTNSPLHF | TGTGCCAGCAGCCAAGAAGGATACAGGACGAATTCACCCCTCCACTTT
- | TRBJ2-3 | TRBV28 | once | CASSLAPSGYTQYF | TGTGCCAGCAGTCTCGCACCAAGCGGCTATACGCAGTATTTT
- | TRBJ1-2 | TRBV7-9 | - | CASSFPGLYGYTF | TGTGCCAGCAGCTTTCCAGGGCTCTATGGCTACACCTTC
- | TRBJ1-2 | TRBV2 | - | CASRRFAEDYGYTF | TGTGCCAGCAGACGGTTCGCCGAAGACTATGGCTACACCTTC
- | TRBJ2-3 | TRBV18 | - | CASSPRVSSTDTQYF | TGTGCCAGCTCACCACGGGTTTCTAGCACAGATACGCAGTATTTT
TRBD1 | TRBJ1-1 | TRBV27 | once | CASSLSRQGGTEAFF | TGTGCCAGCAGTCTCTCCCGACAGGGAGGTACTGAAGCTTTCTTT
- | TRBJ1-1 | TRBV7-9 | - | CASAWGADTEAFF | TGTGCCAGCGCTTGGGGGGCGGACACTGAAGCTTTCTTT
- | TRBJ2-2 | TRBV5-1 | - | CASSEGSGTGELFF | TGCGCCAGCAGCGAGGGGAGCGGCACCGGGGAGCTGTTTTTT
TRBD2 | TRBJ2-2 | TRBV9 | - | CASSVAWRLAGEALTPGELFF | TGTGCCAGCAGCGTAGCTTGGAGGCTAGCGGGTGAGGCCCTCACACCCGGGGAGCTGTTTTTT
- | TRBJ2-3 | TRBV2 | - | CASSVPSGTDTQYF | TGTGCCAGCAGTGTACCTTCCGGCACAGATACGCAGTATTTT
TRBD1 | TRBJ1-4 | TRBV6-5 | - | CASSRQGANEKLFF | TGTGCCAGCAGCCGACAGGGGGCTAATGAAAAACTGTTTTTT
- | TRBJ2-1 | TRBV28 | - | CASSFFGAFYNEQFF | TGTGCCAGCAGTTTTTTTGGGGCCTTCTACAATGAGCAGTTCTTC